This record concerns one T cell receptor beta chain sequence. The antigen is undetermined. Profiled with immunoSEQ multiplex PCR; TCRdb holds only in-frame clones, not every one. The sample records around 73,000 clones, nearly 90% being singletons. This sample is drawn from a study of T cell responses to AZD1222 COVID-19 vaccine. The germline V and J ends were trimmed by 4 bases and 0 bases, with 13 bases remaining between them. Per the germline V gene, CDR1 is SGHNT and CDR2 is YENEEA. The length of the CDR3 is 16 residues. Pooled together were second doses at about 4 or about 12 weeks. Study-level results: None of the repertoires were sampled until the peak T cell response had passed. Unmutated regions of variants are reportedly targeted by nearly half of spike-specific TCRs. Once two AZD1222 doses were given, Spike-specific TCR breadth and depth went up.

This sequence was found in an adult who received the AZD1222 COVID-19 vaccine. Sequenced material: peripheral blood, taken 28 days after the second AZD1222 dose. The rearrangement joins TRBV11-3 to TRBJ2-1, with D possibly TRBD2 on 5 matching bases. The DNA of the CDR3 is TGTGCCAGCAGCTCACAAGCGGCCTTCTCCTACAATGAGCAGTTCTTC. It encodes CASSSQAAFSYNEQFF.